The present TCR beta chain was sequenced within a study of cytomegalovirus exposure and HLA in healthy donors. With 60 Vbeta and 13 Jbeta primers, the PCR was carried out. Generated by immunoSEQ multiplex PCR, the TCRdb table keeps only in-frame clones and is missing some. The profile shows roughly 120,000 clones, 78% of them singletons. Concerning this clone itself: What it recognizes is unknown.

Study-level results: Among TCR sequences, most were rare, though some public TCRs appeared in many donors. A later analysis reported that several of the most significant clusters appeared to be linked to common viral pathogens, among them Epstein-Barr virus. TCR beta V- and J-gene trimming, according to a later analysis, was linked to a missense DCLRE1C variant.

Trimming left V 1 base short and J 1 base short, with 9 bases between. CDR3 length: 15 residues. Looked up from germline, CDR1 is SGHVS and CDR2 is FQNEAQ. The specimen sequenced was PBMCs. This chain joins TRBV7-8 and TRBJ2-3, with a possible D match to TRBD2 (5 bases). The TCR sequence derives from a man aged 35 to 55 in good health and CMV-seronegative. In nucleotides, the CDR3 is TGTGCCAGCAGCTTAGTTTTGCGGGGCACAGATACGCAGTATTTT. This codes for CASSLVLRGTDTQYF.